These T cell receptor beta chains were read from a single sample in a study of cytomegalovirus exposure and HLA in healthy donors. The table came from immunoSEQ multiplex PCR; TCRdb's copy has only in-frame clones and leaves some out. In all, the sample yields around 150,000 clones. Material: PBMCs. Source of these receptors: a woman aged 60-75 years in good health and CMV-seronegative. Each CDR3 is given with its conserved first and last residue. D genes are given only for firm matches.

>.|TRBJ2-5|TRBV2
TGTGCCAGCAGCATCAACAGGGCCTCACAAGAGACCCAGTACTTC
CASSINRASQETQYF
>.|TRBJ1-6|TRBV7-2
TGTGCCAGCAGCCACGTGGTTCGGGATTCACCCCTCCACTTT
CASSHVVRDSPLHF
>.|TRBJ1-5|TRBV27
TGTGCCAGCAGTTTATTGGGGGCCCTGAGCAATCAGCCCCAGCATTTT
CASSLLGALSNQPQHF
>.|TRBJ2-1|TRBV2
TGTGCCAGCAGTCAATACAATGAGCAGTTCTTC
CASSQYNEQFF
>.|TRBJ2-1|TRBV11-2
TGTGCCAGCAGCCCCCCTAGGGGGAGTGAGCAGTTCTTC
CASSPPRGSEQFF
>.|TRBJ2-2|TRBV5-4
TGTGCCAGCAGCCCTTACATGAACACCGGGGAGCTGTTTTTT
CASSPYMNTGELFF
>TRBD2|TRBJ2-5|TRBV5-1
TGCGCCAGCAGCTTGGGAATAGCGGGATGGGAGACCCAGTACTTC
CASSLGIAGWETQYF
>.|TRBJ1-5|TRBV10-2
TGCGCCAGCAGTGAGTCAACGGCAGGCGTTAATCAGCCCCAGCATTTT
CASSESTAGVNQPQHF
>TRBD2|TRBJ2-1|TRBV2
TGTGCCAGCAGTGACGGGACTAGCGCCATCCATGAGCAGTTCTTC
CASSDGTSAIHEQFF
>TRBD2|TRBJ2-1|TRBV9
TGTGCCAGCAGCCCGGGTAGCGGGGGGTGGTATGAGCAGTTCTTC
CASSPGSGGWYEQFF
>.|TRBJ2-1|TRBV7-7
TGTGCCAGCAGCTTAGGCCTAGCGAATGAGCAGTTCTTC
CASSLGLANEQFF
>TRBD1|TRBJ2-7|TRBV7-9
TGTGCCAGCAGCCTAGGTGGGGACAGGGGATCCTTAGACGAGCAGTACTTC
CASSLGGDRGSLDEQYF
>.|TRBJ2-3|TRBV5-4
TGTGCCAGCAGTCTACTAGAAAATACGCAGTATTTT
CASSLLENTQYF
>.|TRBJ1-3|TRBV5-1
TGCGCCAGCAGAGATCAGGGCTCTGGAAACACCATATATTTT
CASRDQGSGNTIYF
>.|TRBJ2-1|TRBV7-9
TGTGCCAGCAGCTTAGGCTGGGGGCAGAACAATGAGCAGTTCTTC
CASSLGWGQNNEQFF
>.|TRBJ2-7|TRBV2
TGTGCCAGCAGACCCACAGGGTCCTACGAGCAGTACTTC
CASRPTGSYEQYF
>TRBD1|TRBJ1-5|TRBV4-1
TGCGCCAGCAGGGGACAGGGGTTGGGTCAGCCCCAGCATTTT
CASRGQGLGQPQHF
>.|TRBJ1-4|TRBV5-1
TGCGCCAGCAGCTTGCAGGGGATTAATCAAAAACTGTTTTTT
CASSLQGINQKLFF
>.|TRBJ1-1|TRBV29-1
TGCAGCGTTATCGAGGCAGCGAACACTGAAGCTTTCTTT
CSVIEAANTEAFF
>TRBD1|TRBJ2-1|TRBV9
TGTGCCAGCAGCGACGGGACAGATCCCTCCTACAATGAGCAGTTCTTC
CASSDGTDPSYNEQFF
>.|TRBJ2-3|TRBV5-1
TGCGCCAGCAGCTCCGGGTTCCGCACAGATACGCAGTATTTT
CASSSGFRTDTQYF
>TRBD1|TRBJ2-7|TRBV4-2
TGTGCCAGCAGTAGATCGGGACAGTCCTACGAGCAGTACTTC
CASSRSGQSYEQYF
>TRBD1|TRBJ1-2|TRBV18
TGTGCCAGCTCACAGCAGGGGGCTTGGGGCTACACCTTT
CASSQQGAWGYTF
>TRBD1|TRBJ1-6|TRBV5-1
TGCGCCAGCAGCGTAGGACAGGGTGGTAATTCACCCCTCCACTTT
CASSVGQGGNSPLHF
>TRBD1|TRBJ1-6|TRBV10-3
TGTGCCATCAGTGAAACAGGGGACAATTCACCCCTCCACTTT
CAISETGDNSPLHF
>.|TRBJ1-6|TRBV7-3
TGTGCCAGCAGCGCCACAACAGGCTTTTCACCCCTCCACTTT
CASSATTGFSPLHF
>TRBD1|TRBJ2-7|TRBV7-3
TGTGCCAGCAGCGTGGGACAGGGGCGCTACGAGCAGTACTTC
CASSVGQGRYEQYF
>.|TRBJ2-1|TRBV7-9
TGTGCCAGCAGCCGAGGGACAGGGGCTTGGCTAGCGGGAAACAATGAGCAGTTCTTC
CASSRGTGAWLAGNNEQFF
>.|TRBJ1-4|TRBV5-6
TGTGCCAGCAGCTTGTTCGGGAGCACTAATGAAAAACTGTTTTTT
CASSLFGSTNEKLFF
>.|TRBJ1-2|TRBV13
TGTGCCAGCAGCGGCCAAGACCGGGGATATGACTATGGCTACACCTTC
CASSGQDRGYDYGYTF
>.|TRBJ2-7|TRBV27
TGTGCCAGCAGTTTATGGGGGGGGCGCGAGCAGTACTTC
CASSLWGGREQYF
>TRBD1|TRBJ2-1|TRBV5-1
TGCGCCAGCAGCCTAGGACAGGGGGCCCACAATGAGCAGTTCTTC
CASSLGQGAHNEQFF
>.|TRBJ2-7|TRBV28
TGTGCCAGCAGTTTAGGCCGCCCGAGAGGGCTTGTGAACGAGCAGTACTTC
CASSLGRPRGLVNEQYF
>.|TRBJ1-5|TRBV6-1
TGTGCCAGCAGTGACTTGTATTCATCAGGCCAGCCCCAGCATTTT
CASSDLYSSGQPQHF
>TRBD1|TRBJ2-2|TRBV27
TGTGCCAGCAGGGGACAGCCTTTCACCGGGGAGCTGTTTTTT
CASRGQPFTGELFF
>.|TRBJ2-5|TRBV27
TGTGCCAGCAGTTCCCTTGAAAAAAGGGGGACCCAGTACTTC
CASSSLEKRGTQYF
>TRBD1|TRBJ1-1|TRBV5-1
TGCGCCAGCAGCTTGTTAGGGGGCGCGAACACTGAAGCTTTCTTT
CASSLLGGANTEAFF
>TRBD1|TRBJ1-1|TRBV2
TGTGCCAGCAGCCGGGACAGACGCACTGAAGCTTTCTTT
CASSRDRRTEAFF
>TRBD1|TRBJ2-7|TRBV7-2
TGTGCCAGCAGCTTCGGAGACAGGGTCACCTACGAGCAGTACTTC
CASSFGDRVTYEQYF
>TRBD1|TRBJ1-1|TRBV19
TGTGCCAGTAGTTTAAGTATGGACAGGGTACCTGAAGCTTTCTTT
CASSLSMDRVPEAFF
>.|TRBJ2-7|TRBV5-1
TGCGCCAGCAGCTTGTCCGGGTTCTCCTACGAGCAGTACTTC
CASSLSGFSYEQYF
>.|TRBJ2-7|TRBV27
TGTGCCAGCAGTTTGAACAGGGACTCCTACGAGCAGTACTTC
CASSLNRDSYEQYF
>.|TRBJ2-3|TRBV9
TGTGCCAGCAGCGTCGCGGATACGCAGTATTTT
CASSVADTQYF
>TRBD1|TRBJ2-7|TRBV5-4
TGTGCCAGCAGCAGCCCGGGACAGGGTCTTTACGAGCAGTACTTC
CASSSPGQGLYEQYF
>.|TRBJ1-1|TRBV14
TGTGCCAGCAGCCAAAGGACAGCCCAAGGGGACACTGAAGCTTTCTTT
CASSQRTAQGDTEAFF
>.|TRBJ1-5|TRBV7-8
TGTGCCAGCAGCTTAGACGTCGCGATGGTTTATAGCAATCAGCCCCAGCATTTT
CASSLDVAMVYSNQPQHF
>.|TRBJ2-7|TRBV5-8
TGTGCCAGCAGCTCCCCAGACAGCTACGAGCAGTACTTC
CASSSPDSYEQYF
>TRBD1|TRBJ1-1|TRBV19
TGTGCCAGTAGTACGGGACAGGGGGACTTTGAAGCTTTCTTT
CASSTGQGDFEAFF
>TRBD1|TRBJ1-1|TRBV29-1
TGCAGCGTGATGGGGGACAGGCTCTTGAACACTGAAGCTTTCTTT
CSVMGDRLLNTEAFF
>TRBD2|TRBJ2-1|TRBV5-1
TGCGCCAGCAGCTTGGGGACTAGCGTGGTTGAGCAGTTCTTC
CASSLGTSVVEQFF
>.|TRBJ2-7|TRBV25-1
TGTGCCAGCTCACCCCGGGCCCCAAGGGGGAGCGAGCAGTACTTC
CASSPRAPRGSEQYF
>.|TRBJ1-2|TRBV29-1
TGCAGCGGACTAGACGTTTATGGCTACACCTTC
CSGLDVYGYTF
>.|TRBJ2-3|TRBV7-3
TGTGCCAGCAGCCATAACAGGGACACAGATACGCAGTATTTT
CASSHNRDTDTQYF
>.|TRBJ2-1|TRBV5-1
TGCGCCAGCTCCGAGCAGGGCTCCTACAATGAGCAGTTCTTC
CASSEQGSYNEQFF
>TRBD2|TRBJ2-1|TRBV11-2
TGTGCCAGCAGCTTTACCTGGGGGGGAGCCCTAGACAATGAGCAGTTCTTC
CASSFTWGGALDNEQFF